These 27 T cell receptor beta chains share one sample of origin, sequenced in a study of post-analysis software for immune sequencing data. Whole-study findings and limits: Five TRBV segments appeared more often in patients than in controls, and TRBV5-6, TRBV5-1 and TRBV20-1 were among these.

Unique molecular identifiers were built into the TCR beta cDNA libraries. Using its own MiXCR run on the PCR reads, TCRdb lists one record per CDR3 protein. This table has 650,000 to 850,000 distinct CDR3 sequences, about 53% appearing once. For these receptors, no antigen is known. Specimen: blood. The source is a girl between 10 and 17 years old with multiple sclerosis.

The V gene is TRBV20-1, the J gene TRBJ2-7, with D maybe TRBD2 (5 bases). The J call is in doubt because the DNA end fits TRBJ2-5 better. The CDR3 spans 16 residues. The germline gives CDR1 DFQATT, CDR2 SNEGSKA (reference sequence). The CDR3 DNA sequence: TGCAGTGCTAGAGATTTGGGCGCGGGTTCATGGGAGACCCAGTACTTC. Translating gives CSARDLGAGSWETQYF.

This chain uses TRBV20-1 with TRBJ2-1; TRBD2 matches 8 bases. V lost 2 bases, J lost 8 bases, and 14 bases stayed unmatched. Germline V gene data show CDR1 as DFQATT and CDR2 as SNEGSKA (reference sequence). There are 16 residues in the CDR3. The CDR3 coding sequence is TGCAGTGCTAGATCGGCGGGAGGCATCCTGTTCGATGAGCAGTTCTTC. Its protein is CSARSAGGILFDEQFF.

CDR3: CASSPGTVPANVLTF. The CDR3 DNA reads TGTGCCAGCAGCCCAGGGACGGTTCCGGCCAACGTCCTGACTTTC. This chain connects TRBV7-8 to TRBJ2-6; D tentatively fits TRBD1 or TRBD2 (5 bases each). V was trimmed by 5 bases and J by 6 bases, leaving 14 bases between them. This CDR3 contains 15 residues. Germline assignment: CDR1 SGHVS and CDR2 FQNEAQ.

This clonotype occurred a few times. The rearrangement uses TRBV5-5 and TRBJ2-6, with D perhaps TRBD1 or TRBD2 (5 bases each). The CDR3 runs to 16 residues. V lost 1 base to trimming and J lost 0 bases, with 8 bases between them. The germline V gene encodes CDR1 SGHKS and CDR2 YYEKEE (reference sequence). The CDR3 reads CASSLWGSSGANVLTF. CDR3 DNA sequence: TGTGCCAGCAGCTTGTGGGGGAGCTCTGGGGCCAACGTCCTGACTTTC.

V usage is TRBV29-1 and J usage is TRBJ1-2, with TRBD1 matching over 7 bases. The germline V gene has CDR1 SQVTM and CDR2 ANQGSEA. CDR3 length: 15 residues. V trimming: 6 bases; J trimming: 4 bases; junction bases outside the gene matches: 14. CDR3 coding DNA: TGCAGCGTCCCCACCGGGGGACAGACTGCCTATGGCTACACCTTC. As protein: CSVPTGGQTAYGYTF.

The chain carries TRBV25-1 and TRBJ2-7; D uncertain. Germline-derived CDR1 and CDR2 are MGHDK and SYGVNS. This CDR3 region has 14 residues. Trimming took 4 bases from V and 12 from J, leaving 22 bases between them. The CDR3 DNA follows: TGTGCCAGCAGTGGGCTTCCGGACGGGCGCCCCAGGTACTTC. Encoded protein: CASSGLPDGRPRYF.

The chain is built from TRBV29-1 and TRBJ2-3; D ambiguous. The germline V and J ends were trimmed by 4 bases and 0 bases, with 8 bases remaining between them. This CDR3 region has 13 residues. The germline gives CDR1 SQVTM, CDR2 ANQGSEA. The chain's CDR3 is CSVGVGSTDTQYF. The CDR3 coding sequence is TGCAGCGTTGGGGTCGGTAGCACAGATACGCAGTATTTT.

This clonotype occurred a few times. This chain links TRBV20-1 with TRBJ2-6; the match to TRBD1 covers 9 bases. This CDR3 region has 19 residues. Germline V gene sequence: CDR1 DFQATT, CDR2 SNEGSKA (reference sequence). V lost 3 bases and J lost 0; bases outside the gene matches: 12. CDR3 sequence: CSASPQGAGTSSGANVLTF. The CDR3 DNA is TGCAGTGCTAGCCCACAGGGGGCAGGTACTAGCTCTGGGGCCAACGTCCTGACTTTC.

The table lists this clonotype with a few counts. In nucleotides, the CDR3 is TGTGCCATCAGTGAGTCTGGAGTGGGACTAGCGGTCTACAATGAGCAGTTCTTC. Amino acid sequence: CAISESGVGLAVYNEQFF. J is TRBJ2-1 and V is TRBV10-3; 11 nucleotides align to TRBD2. V lost 0 bases, J lost 3 bases, and 7 bases stayed unmatched. This CDR3 region has 18 residues. CDR1 is ENHRY and CDR2 is SYGVKD in the germline V gene.

The genes are TRBV7-8 and TRBJ2-3; 7 bases match TRBD2. There are 17 residues in the CDR3. The trim removed 5 bases at V and 2 bases at J, leaving 13 bases unmatched. From germline, CDR1 is SGHVS and CDR2 FQNEAQ. The DNA for the CDR3 is TGTGCCAGCAGCATTTCCGGAATAGCGGGCATCACAGATACGCAGTATTTT. Its protein product is CASSISGIAGITDTQYF.

This chain links TRBV4-1 with TRBJ2-7; 7 bases are a match to TRBD2. The DNA matches TRBJ2-5 better at its end, which makes the J call doubtful. This CDR3 comprises 15 residues. The germline V gene encodes CDR1 MGHRA and CDR2 YSYEKL. In DNA form, the CDR3 reads TGCGCCAGCAGCCTCGGACGGGAGGTGATGGAGACCCAGTACTTC. Translating it yields CASSLGREVMETQYF.

This chain links TRBV2 with TRBJ2-4; the D gene is possibly TRBD2 (6 bases). This CDR3 has 16 amino acids. V lost 7 bases, J lost 0 bases, and 16 bases lay in between. Germline V lookup: CDR1 SNHLY, CDR2 FYNNEI. The CDR3 loop is CASTGGRALAKNIQYF. CDR3 DNA sequence: TGTGCCAGCACCGGAGGGAGAGCCCTAGCCAAAAACATTCAGTACTTC. Together with reference TRBV2 and TRBJ2-4, the CDR3 gives the full variable domain: EPEVTQTPSHQVTQMGQEVILRCVPISNHLYFYWYRQILGQKVEFLVSFYNNEISEKSEIFDDQFSVERPDGSNFTLKIRSTKLEDSAMYFCASTGGRALAKNIQYFGAGTRLSVL.

This chain links TRBV5-1 with TRBJ2-1, with 12 bases identical to TRBD2. V shed 2 bases and J 1 base; nucleotides not matched to a gene: 1. Per the germline V gene, CDR1 is SGHRS and CDR2 is YFSETQ. The CDR3 has 16 residues. The CDR3, as DNA: TGCGCCAGCAGCTTCGGGACTAGCGGGTCCTACAATGAGCAGTTCTTC. Its protein product is CASSFGTSGSYNEQFF.

This chain links TRBV29-1 with TRBJ2-5; D is ambiguous. The ends were cut back, 0 bases at V and 1 base at J, with 12 bases in the middle. The CDR3 has 15 amino acids. Germline V gene sequence: CDR1 SQVTM, CDR2 ANQGSEA. The CDR3: CSVEDQWVPQETQYF. The CDR3 nucleotides read TGCAGCGTTGAAGATCAATGGGTACCCCAAGAGACCCAGTACTTC.

The chain links TRBV4-1 to TRBJ2-5, with D possibly being TRBD1 (6 bases). Looked up from germline, CDR1 is MGHRA and CDR2 is YSYEKL. The CDR3 runs 14 residues. The V and J ends lost 2 bases and 7 bases respectively, with 14 bases between them. The CDR3 sequence is CASSQMNGGGTQYF. As DNA, the CDR3 is TGCGCCAGCAGCCAAATGAATGGGGGCGGGACCCAGTACTTC.

This clonotype has more than one count but fewer than ten. The V call is TRBV12-3 or TRBV12-4, the J call TRBJ2-7; D perhaps matches TRBD2 (7 bases). The CDR3 spans 20 residues. V lost 0 bases, J lost 1 base, and 25 bases lay in between. The CDR3 loop is CASSLALPPWAGAYSYEQYF. As DNA, the CDR3 is TGTGCCAGCAGTTTAGCCCTACCTCCATGGGCGGGGGCATATTCCTACGAGCAGTACTTC.

This clonotype has just a few counts. The chain couples TRBV4-1 to TRBJ2-7; D may be TRBD2 (6 bases). The V end was cut by 0 bases, the J end by 2 bases, with 14 bases between. CDR1 and CDR2 from the germline V gene are MGHRA and YSYEKL. This CDR3 contains 16 residues. The CDR3: CASSQDPGEKAYEQYF. The CDR3 DNA follows: TGCGCCAGCAGCCAAGATCCGGGGGAGAAGGCCTACGAGCAGTACTTC.

CDR3 protein: CASSYWGLAGGDEQFF. CDR3 DNA sequence: TGTGCCAGCAGTTACTGGGGACTAGCGGGGGGTGATGAGCAGTTCTTC. This sequence joins TRBV12-3 or TRBV12-4 and TRBJ2-1; TRBD2 agrees at 15 bases. With V trimmed by 4 bases and J by 8 bases, 6 bases remained unmatched. The CDR3 covers 16 residues.

The rearrangement links TRBV7-3 to TRBJ2-1; 8 positions agree with TRBD2. The CDR3 consists of 18 residues. CDR1 and CDR2 from the germline V gene are SGHTA and FQGTGA. Losses at the gene ends were 5 bases for V and 0 bases for J; bases not matched to a gene: 12. Here the CDR3 DNA reads TGTGCCAGCAGCCCCCAAGGCGTAGCGGGGAGCTCCTACAATGAGCAGTTCTTC. Translation: CASSPQGVAGSSYNEQFF.

This clonotype was seen more than once but under ten times. The chain employs TRBV10-3 and TRBJ1-2; TRBD1 matches at 9 bases. Germline CDR1 reads ENHRY; CDR2 reads SYGVKD. The junction had 10 bases not matched to a gene; V was cut back by 11 bases and J by 6 bases. The CDR3 consists of 13 residues. CDR3 sequence (DNA): TGTGCCGCCGCCGGGACAGGGCCCCATGGCTACACCTTC. Residues: CAAAGTGPHGYTF.

CDR3 coding DNA: TGTGCCATCAGTGAGTCCCGGGGGGGCCGGTCAGAGACCCAGTACTTC. It translates to CAISESRGGRSETQYF. The chain is built from TRBV10-3 and TRBJ2-5; 8 bases agree with TRBD2. After removal of 0 bases from V and 4 bases from J, the junction contained 7 bases not matched to a gene. The V gene's germline CDR1 is ENHRY and CDR2 SYGVKD. The CDR3 is 16 amino acids.

The gene calls are TRBV29-1 and TRBJ2-3; D might be TRBD1 (9 bases). Germline CDR1 reads SQVTM; CDR2 reads ANQGSEA. This CDR3 spans 20 amino acids. V shed 6 bases and J shed 0 bases, with 31 bases lying between them. CDR3 nucleotides: TGCAGCGTCAAATCCCCCCGGGACAGGGAGAAGCGGGAGAGCACAGATACGCAGTATTTT. It translates to CSVKSPRDREKRESTDTQYF.

The V call is TRBV5-1, the J call TRBJ1-5; D gene unclear. This CDR3 is built from 15 residues. From germline, CDR1 is SGHRS and CDR2 YFSETQ. V was shortened by 0 bases and J by 6 bases, with 13 bases between the two germline ends. The CDR3 nucleotides read TGCGCCAGCAGCTTGGGAGTGGAACGAGCTCAGCCCCAGCATTTT. Its protein product is CASSLGVERAQPQHF. Full variable domain (missing parts from reference TRBV5-1 and TRBJ1-5): KAGVTQTPRYLIKTRGQQVTLSCSPISGHRSVSWYQQTPGQGLQFLFEYFSETQRNKGNFPGRFSGRQFSNSRSEMNVSTLELGDSALYLCASSLGVERAQPQHFGDGTRLSIL.

V and J are TRBV7-9 and TRBJ2-5; D is unclear. Per germline, CDR1 SEHNR and CDR2 FQNEAQ (reference sequence). V dropped 2 bases and J dropped 2 bases, with 9 bases sitting between them. The CDR3 contains 14 residues. CDR3: CASSLNARQETQYF. CDR3 nucleotides: TGTGCCAGCAGCTTAAACGCTCGTCAAGAGACCCAGTACTTC.

The chain recombines TRBV6-5 with TRBJ1-2; D is unresolved. The germline CDR1 and CDR2 sequences are MNHEY and SVGAGI. This CDR3 contains 12 residues. V lost 4 bases, J lost 8 bases, and 11 bases lay in between. This chain's CDR3 is CASSSSSGGYTF. The CDR3 DNA follows: TGTGCCAGCAGTTCCTCTTCGGGGGGCTACACCTTC.

The V call is TRBV6-5, the J call TRBJ2-1; 11 nucleotides agree with TRBD2. Germline lookup yields CDR1 MNHEY and CDR2 SVGAGI. This CDR3 has 16 residues. V was clipped by 6 bases and J by 3 bases; unmatched bases: 7. The CDR3 sequence is CASSPRLAGNYNEQFF. For the CDR3, the DNA is TGTGCCAGCAGCCCCCGACTAGCGGGGAACTACAATGAGCAGTTCTTC.

This chain joins TRBV6-5 and TRBJ2-7, with unresolved D. The CDR3 totals 14 residues. Germline V CDR1 and CDR2: MNHEY, SVGAGI. V was shortened by 4 bases and J by 2 bases, with 12 bases between the two germline ends. Here the CDR3 DNA reads TGTGCCAGCAGTTCACCGGACCGAACCTACGAGCAGTACTTC. Translated: CASSSPDRTYEQYF.